The rows below give T cell receptor beta chains drawn from one sample of a study of somatic mutations in cytotoxic T cells in rheumatoid arthritis. Sequenced by immunoSEQ multiplex PCR; TCRdb stores in-frame clones only, minus some. Of 15,000 to 20,000 clones in the sample, around 79% were seen once. Sequencing used CD8+ T cells sorted from blood. The receptors come from a woman in her forties or fifties in good health. The CDR3 runs from the conserved cysteine through the conserved F or W. The D gene is left open where the match is weak. Where a row states a size, it is once, few, many or the class of an expanded clone; other rows omit it.

d_gene: -
abundance: -
j_gene: TRBJ1-3
v_gene: TRBV19
len: 18
CDR3nt: TGTGCCAGTAGTCTAGAGGTAACAGGAGGTCTCGCCGGAAACACCATATATTTT
CDR3aa: CASSLEVTGGLAGNTIYF

d_gene: -
abundance: -
j_gene: TRBJ2-1
v_gene: TRBV10-2
len: 15
CDR3nt: TGCGCCAGCAGTGATGGGCGGGGAAACTACAATGAGCAGTTCTTC
CDR3aa: CASSDGRGNYNEQFF

d_gene: TRBD1
abundance: once
j_gene: TRBJ1-1
v_gene: TRBV4-2
len: 12
CDR3nt: TGTGCCAGCAGCGGGACAGGGAAAGAAGCTTTCTTT
CDR3aa: CASSGTGKEAFF

d_gene: -
abundance: once
j_gene: TRBJ2-5
v_gene: TRBV28
len: 15
CDR3nt: TGTGCCAGCAGTTTACCCGAGGCAGGGCAAGAGACCCAGTACTTC
CDR3aa: CASSLPEAGQETQYF

d_gene: TRBD2
abundance: -
j_gene: TRBJ2-3
v_gene: TRBV6-1
len: 16
CDR3nt: TGTGCCAGCAGTGAATGGGAAGCGGGGGGTACAGATACGCAGTATTTT
CDR3aa: CASSEWEAGGTDTQYF

d_gene: -
abundance: -
j_gene: TRBJ2-1
v_gene: TRBV29-1
len: 11
CDR3nt: TGCAGCCCCAGGGTCTACAATGAGCAGTTCTTC
CDR3aa: CSPRVYNEQFF

d_gene: TRBD1
abundance: -
j_gene: TRBJ2-1
v_gene: TRBV29-1
len: 14
CDR3nt: TGCAGCGTCAAACAGGGGGCCCCCTACAATGAGCAGTTCTTC
CDR3aa: CSVKQGAPYNEQFF

d_gene: TRBD1
abundance: few
j_gene: TRBJ2-1
v_gene: TRBV6-1
len: 15
CDR3nt: TGTGCCAGCAGTGAACGGGACAGCTCCTACAATGAGCAGTTCTTC
CDR3aa: CASSERDSSYNEQFF

d_gene: -
abundance: -
j_gene: TRBJ2-7
v_gene: TRBV7-9
len: 17
CDR3nt: TGTGCCAGCAGCCCCCCCTCTTGGAGGGGGTATTCCTACGAGCAGTACTTC
CDR3aa: CASSPPSWRGYSYEQYF

d_gene: TRBD1
abundance: -
j_gene: TRBJ1-1
v_gene: TRBV25-1
len: 12
CDR3nt: TGTGCCAGCAGCCCGGGACAGGGTGAAGCTTTCTTT
CDR3aa: CASSPGQGEAFF

d_gene: -
abundance: -
j_gene: TRBJ2-1
v_gene: TRBV4-1
len: 14
CDR3nt: TGCGCCAGCAGCCGAGAGAGCTCCTACAATGAGCAGTTCTTC
CDR3aa: CASSRESSYNEQFF

d_gene: TRBD2
abundance: -
j_gene: TRBJ2-1
v_gene: TRBV7-9
len: 17
CDR3nt: TGTGCCAGCAGCTCTTGGACGGGAGGGAGCTCCTACAATGAGCAGTTCTTC
CDR3aa: CASSSWTGGSSYNEQFF

d_gene: -
abundance: -
j_gene: TRBJ2-1
v_gene: TRBV6-4
len: 16
CDR3nt: TGTGCCAGCAGTGACTCGAGCGCAGGGGAGGTCAATGAGCAGTTCTTC
CDR3aa: CASSDSSAGEVNEQFF

d_gene: TRBD1
abundance: -
j_gene: TRBJ1-4
v_gene: TRBV9
len: 17
CDR3nt: TGTGCCAGCAGCCCCCGGGACAGGGGAGGCACTAATGAAAAACTGTTTTTT
CDR3aa: CASSPRDRGGTNEKLFF

d_gene: TRBD2
abundance: -
j_gene: TRBJ2-1
v_gene: TRBV19
len: 15
CDR3nt: TGTGCGTCGGGGACAGGACTAGCGGGGTGGAATGAGCAGTTCTTC
CDR3aa: CASGTGLAGWNEQFF

d_gene: -
abundance: -
j_gene: TRBJ2-7
v_gene: TRBV9
len: 13
CDR3nt: TGTGCCAGCAGCGACGGTTATACCTACGAGCAGTACTTC
CDR3aa: CASSDGYTYEQYF

d_gene: -
abundance: -
j_gene: TRBJ1-2
v_gene: TRBV5-6
len: 15
CDR3nt: TGTGCCAGCAGCTTGGATTACAGGAGCAACTATGGCTACACCTTC
CDR3aa: CASSLDYRSNYGYTF

d_gene: -
abundance: few
j_gene: TRBJ2-1
v_gene: TRBV4-3
len: 15
CDR3nt: TGCGCCAGCAGCCAAGTCGAGGGGGCCTACAATGAGCAGTTCTTC
CDR3aa: CASSQVEGAYNEQFF

d_gene: TRBD1
abundance: once
j_gene: TRBJ1-2
v_gene: TRBV9
len: 17
CDR3nt: TGTGCCAGCAGCGACCGCGGTCCGGGACAGGGGAACTATGGCTACACCTTC
CDR3aa: CASSDRGPGQGNYGYTF

d_gene: TRBD2
abundance: medium-sized
j_gene: TRBJ2-2
v_gene: TRBV5-1
len: 14
CDR3nt: TGCGCCAGCAGCTTGGCCGATATAAGCGGGGGGCTGTTTTTT
CDR3aa: CASSLADISGGLFF

d_gene: TRBD2
abundance: -
j_gene: TRBJ2-7
v_gene: TRBV10-3
len: 14
CDR3nt: TGTGCCATCACTTCCCCGGGACTAGGCTACGAGCAGTACTTC
CDR3aa: CAITSPGLGYEQYF

d_gene: TRBD2
abundance: -
j_gene: TRBJ2-1
v_gene: TRBV2
len: 15
CDR3nt: TGTGCCAGCACCGACTCCGGGACTAGCGTCCATGAGCAGTTCTTC
CDR3aa: CASTDSGTSVHEQFF

d_gene: TRBD2
abundance: -
j_gene: TRBJ2-3
v_gene: TRBV10-1
len: 14
CDR3nt: TGCGCCAGCAGTAGCGGGAGAACGACAGATACGCAGTATTTT
CDR3aa: CASSSGRTTDTQYF

d_gene: TRBD2
abundance: once
j_gene: TRBJ2-1
v_gene: TRBV27
len: 15
CDR3nt: TGTGCCAGCTCCCTAGCGGGGGGCCCCTACAATGAGCAGTTCTTC
CDR3aa: CASSLAGGPYNEQFF

d_gene: TRBD1
abundance: once
j_gene: TRBJ1-6
v_gene: TRBV5-4
len: 15
CDR3nt: TGTGCCAGCAGCTCAAACAGGGGCTCGGATTCACCCCTCCACTTT
CDR3aa: CASSSNRGSDSPLHF

d_gene: -
abundance: once
j_gene: TRBJ2-2
v_gene: TRBV19
len: 14
CDR3nt: TGTGCCAGTAGTATTGGTTCGAACACCGGGGAGCTGTTTTTT
CDR3aa: CASSIGSNTGELFF

d_gene: TRBD2
abundance: -
j_gene: TRBJ2-1
v_gene: TRBV7-2
len: 18
CDR3nt: TGTGCCAGCAGCTTAGTAAGCCCGTGGCGGGAGGAGTACAATGAGCAGTTCTTC
CDR3aa: CASSLVSPWREEYNEQFF

d_gene: -
abundance: few
j_gene: TRBJ2-3
v_gene: TRBV7-9
len: 15
CDR3nt: TGTGCCAGCAGCTTCTTCAGGGCTAGCACAGATACGCAGTATTTT
CDR3aa: CASSFFRASTDTQYF

d_gene: -
abundance: -
j_gene: TRBJ2-5
v_gene: TRBV6-4
len: 11
CDR3nt: TGTGCCAGCAGCGCGGTGGCGACCCAGTACTTC
CDR3aa: CASSAVATQYF

d_gene: -
abundance: -
j_gene: TRBJ2-1
v_gene: TRBV4-1
len: 12
CDR3nt: TGCGCCAGCAGCCAAGATGACCGATTTCAGTTCTTC
CDR3aa: CASSQDDRFQFF

d_gene: -
abundance: few
j_gene: TRBJ2-3
v_gene: TRBV9
len: 12
CDR3nt: TGTGCCAGCAGCGCTAGCACAGATACGCAGTATTTT
CDR3aa: CASSASTDTQYF

d_gene: -
abundance: -
j_gene: TRBJ1-5
v_gene: TRBV19
len: 14
CDR3nt: TGTGCCAGTAGTATCCCAGGGGCCGGTCAGCCCCAGCATTTT
CDR3aa: CASSIPGAGQPQHF

d_gene: -
abundance: -
j_gene: TRBJ2-7
v_gene: TRBV29-1
len: 12
CDR3nt: TGCAGCGTATGGACAGAAGCCTACGAGCAGTACTTC
CDR3aa: CSVWTEAYEQYF

d_gene: TRBD1
abundance: -
j_gene: TRBJ1-5
v_gene: TRBV28
len: 15
CDR3nt: TGTGCCAGCAGTTACGGACAGGTGTCAGGTCAGCCCCAGCATTTT
CDR3aa: CASSYGQVSGQPQHF

d_gene: TRBD2
abundance: -
j_gene: TRBJ2-7
v_gene: TRBV30
len: 14
CDR3nt: TGTGCCTGGAGTGTTGGCGGGGGGCCGTACGAGCAGTACTTC
CDR3aa: CAWSVGGGPYEQYF

d_gene: TRBD1
abundance: -
j_gene: TRBJ1-2
v_gene: TRBV13
len: 15
CDR3nt: TGTGCCAGCAGCCCCGGGACAGGGCTTAACTATGGCTACACCTTC
CDR3aa: CASSPGTGLNYGYTF

d_gene: -
abundance: -
j_gene: TRBJ1-1
v_gene: TRBV28
len: 14
CDR3nt: TGTGCCAGCAGTATAAAGGGACAAACGGCTGAAGCTTTCTTT
CDR3aa: CASSIKGQTAEAFF

d_gene: -
abundance: -
j_gene: TRBJ2-7
v_gene: TRBV15
len: 14
CDR3nt: TGTGCCACCAGCGGGGGGACCAAAGCCTACGAGCAGTACTTC
CDR3aa: CATSGGTKAYEQYF

d_gene: TRBD1
abundance: -
j_gene: TRBJ2-7
v_gene: TRBV15
len: 14
CDR3nt: TGTGCCACCAGCTATACCCGACAGGGCTACGAGCAGTACTTC
CDR3aa: CATSYTRQGYEQYF

d_gene: TRBD1
abundance: -
j_gene: TRBJ2-1
v_gene: TRBV10-1
len: 13
CDR3nt: TGCGCCAGCTGTCCCGGGACAGCGGAGCAGCAGTTCTTC
CDR3aa: CASCPGTAEQQFF

d_gene: -
abundance: few
j_gene: TRBJ2-7
v_gene: TRBV7-9
len: 13
CDR3nt: TGTGCCAGCAGCTTAGTTACGGGTGACGAGCAGTACTTC
CDR3aa: CASSLVTGDEQYF

d_gene: -
abundance: once
j_gene: TRBJ1-6
v_gene: TRBV6-1
len: 15
CDR3nt: TGTGCCAGCAGTCGGGAGCGAAACTATAATTCACCCCTCCACTTT
CDR3aa: CASSRERNYNSPLHF

d_gene: -
abundance: -
j_gene: TRBJ1-4
v_gene: TRBV6-1
len: 14
CDR3nt: TGTGCCAGCGTCCCGGGACCGACGAATGAAAAACTGTTTTTT
CDR3aa: CASVPGPTNEKLFF

d_gene: -
abundance: -
j_gene: TRBJ1-5
v_gene: TRBV27
len: 15
CDR3nt: TGTGCCAGCAGTTTTGCGGAGTATAGCAATCAGCCCCAGCATTTT
CDR3aa: CASSFAEYSNQPQHF

d_gene: -
abundance: -
j_gene: TRBJ1-5
v_gene: TRBV12-5
len: 14
CDR3nt: TGTGCTAGTGGTTCCGGGGCGGATAGTCAGCCCCAGCATTTT
CDR3aa: CASGSGADSQPQHF

d_gene: -
abundance: -
j_gene: TRBJ2-2
v_gene: TRBV7-9
len: 14
CDR3nt: TGTGCCAGCAGCTTCACTCAGAGCACCGGGGAGCTGTTTTTT
CDR3aa: CASSFTQSTGELFF

d_gene: -
abundance: few
j_gene: TRBJ2-7
v_gene: TRBV10-3
len: 11
CDR3nt: TGTGCCATCAGTCCAAGTTTCGAGCAGTACTTC
CDR3aa: CAISPSFEQYF

d_gene: TRBD2
abundance: -
j_gene: TRBJ2-7
v_gene: TRBV5-1
len: 16
CDR3nt: TGCGCCAGCAGCTTGGGGGCTAGCGGGGGTTCCTACGAGCAGTACTTC
CDR3aa: CASSLGASGGSYEQYF

d_gene: TRBD1
abundance: -
j_gene: TRBJ1-5
v_gene: TRBV6-1
len: 18
CDR3nt: TGTGCCAGCAGTGAATTAAGGACAGGGGACATTAGCAATCAGCCCCAGCATTTT
CDR3aa: CASSELRTGDISNQPQHF

d_gene: TRBD2
abundance: medium-sized
j_gene: TRBJ2-1
v_gene: TRBV11-3
len: 17
CDR3nt: TGTGCCAGCAGCCCACAAGTGGGTCTAGCGGGTTACAATGAGCAGTTCTTC
CDR3aa: CASSPQVGLAGYNEQFF